Listed here are 9 T cell receptor beta chains from one sample, sequenced in a study of PD-L1 blockade in urothelial cancer. Profiling relied on immunoSEQ multiplex PCR, and the TCRdb table lists in-frame clones only, not all of them. The sample comprises under 130,000 clones, 70% to 85% of which are singletons, and about 2.2% rests with the top ten. Sequencing was performed on PBMCs, taken around atezolizumab (anti-PD-L1) treatment. The receptors stem from a man in his forties or fifties with urothelial cancer.

J is TRBJ2-7 and V is TRBV7-2; D gene unclear. V lost 0 bases to trimming and J lost 2 bases, with 17 bases between them. The germline V gene has CDR1 SGHTA and CDR2 FQGNSA. This CDR3 contains 17 residues. CDR3 DNA: TGTGCCAGCAGCTTAGCGCCGGAGCCATTAGTGCCCTACGAGCAGTACTTC. Encoded protein: CASSLAPEPLVPYEQYF.

The chain has TRBV5-1 and TRBJ1-4; D is uncertain. Trimming left V 4 bases short and J 4 bases short, with 11 bases between. Germline CDR1 and CDR2: SGHRS and YFSETQ. The CDR3 extends over 14 amino acids. The CDR3 loop is CASSLQADNEKLFF. CDR3 coding DNA: TGCGCCAGCAGCCTCCAAGCGGATAATGAAAAACTGTTTTTT.

This clone was found a few times. J is TRBJ1-3 and V is TRBV9; 10 nucleotides line up with TRBD1. The V and J ends lost 4 bases and 4 bases, in that order; junction bases with no gene match: 11. Germline CDR1 and CDR2: SGDLS and YYNGEE. The CDR3 is 17 amino acids. The CDR3 bases are TGTGCCAGCAGCCCCCGCAGACAGGGGGCTCGAGGAAACACCATATATTTT. It is translated as CASSPRRQGARGNTIYF.

This CDR3 reads CASSPGGASSESEQYF. The CDR3, as DNA: TGCGCCAGCAGCCCCGGGGGGGCTAGCAGTGAAAGCGAGCAGTACTTC. The chain joins TRBV5-1 to TRBJ2-7; 8 positions agree with TRBD2. The CDR3 loop spans 16 amino acids. With 4 bases clipped from V and 6 bases from J, the junction kept 15 bases outside the gene matches. The germline CDR1 and CDR2 sequences are SGHRS and YFSETQ.

The chain links TRBV14 to TRBJ2-1; 7 bases are shared with TRBD1. Germline trimming cut 3 bases from V and 3 bases from J; bases unmatched to any gene: 5. This CDR3 contains 15 residues. Germline values: CDR1 SGHDN, CDR2 FVKESK. CDR3 sequence: CASSQTGWVYNEQFF. CDR3 DNA sequence: TGTGCCAGCAGCCAGACAGGGTGGGTCTACAATGAGCAGTTCTTC.

V and J are TRBV11-3 and TRBJ2-1; 10 bases line up with TRBD2. The CDR3 spans 16 residues. Germline trimming cut 5 bases from V and 2 bases from J; bases unmatched to any gene: 6. CDR1 and CDR2 (germline): SGHNT, YENEEA. Here the CDR3 reads CASSPVAGGTYNEQFF. DNA of the CDR3: TGTGCCAGCAGCCCCGTAGCGGGAGGTACCTACAATGAGCAGTTCTTC.

The rearrangement links TRBV19 to TRBJ1-5; D uncertain. There are 15 residues in the CDR3. The germline CDR1 and CDR2 sequences are LNHDA and SQIVND (reference sequence). V was pared by 6 bases and J by 0 bases, with 12 bases between. CDR3 bases: TGTGCCAGTAGGTATACAGAAAATAGCAATCAGCCCCAGCATTTT. It is translated as CASRYTENSNQPQHF.

V and J are TRBV7-9 and TRBJ1-1, with unresolved D. The CDR3 has 13 amino acids. Trimming left V 1 base short and J 0 bases short, with 3 bases between. The V gene's germline CDR1 is SEHNR and CDR2 FQNEAQ (reference sequence). In DNA form, the CDR3 reads TGTGCCAGCAGCTTAGACATGAACACTGAAGCTTTCTTT. It encodes CASSLDMNTEAFF.

The V gene is TRBV13, the J gene TRBJ2-2, with 14 positions matching TRBD2. V was pared by 5 bases and J by 5 bases, with 13 bases of the junction left unmatched. The CDR3 length is 19 residues. Germline CDR1 is PRHDT and CDR2 is FYEKMQ (reference sequence). CDR3 DNA: TGTGCCAGCAGCCCCGGACTAGCGGGAGGTGTTAGGAGAACCGGGGAGCTGTTTTTT. As protein: CASSPGLAGGVRRTGELFF.